This TCR beta chain is from a study of T cells after yellow fever vaccination (dated by TCRdb to the late 2010s). For the wider study: The SMART-Seq v4 Ultra Low Input RNA kit was used to prepare libraries from fractions with low cell numbers. To track T-cell clones before and after primary and booster YFV17D yellow fever vaccination, bulk TCR alpha and beta repertoires were sequenced longitudinally. The cohort comprised two healthy male donors, one aged 18 to 30 and one aged 30 to 40 years. Blood was drawn at multiple timepoints before and after primary and secondary immunization, with bulk PBMC replicates and cell subsets isolated.

For CDR1 and CDR2, the germline V gene lists SNHLY and FYNNEI. The CDR3 covers 15 residues, taking in both the cysteine and the phenylalanine. The read is trimmed to its CDR3 DNA, 45 bases read in frame from base 1. Germline trimming amounts to 9 bases on V and 4 bases on J, with 11 as the count of junction bases outside the gene matches. Synthesis of TCR cDNA relied on 5'RACE template switching, a step that introduced a universal primer site along with unique molecular identifiers. Priming of cDNA synthesis was performed from both the TCR alpha and TCR beta constant segments. Two PCR steps were used to amplify libraries, with sample barcodes and sequencing adapters being added in the second step. Sequencing of libraries was performed on Illumina HiSeq 2500 (2x100 bp) or NovaSeq (2x150 bp). The original methods were these. Demultiplexing of reads and collapsing into UMI consensus sequences were performed with MIGEC, and V(D)J alignment was carried out with MiXCR. Using edgeR on replicate PBMC samples, clonotypes were called vaccine-responding if FDR was below 0.01 and the log2 fold change was above 5 up to day 15. Bulk clonotypes were assigned CD4 or CD8 identity according to which sequenced CD4 or CD8 repertoire held them at higher abundance. TCRdb cleaned the public reads at Q25 with fastp, built clones with MiXCR and kept in-frame beta chains. Identical CDR3 protein sequences are pooled into one entry, listed with their most common genes and DNA. The V and J calls shown here were made by TCRdb, not taken from the authors' results. The sample table lists under 400,000 distinct CDR3 sequences, around 10% of them with a count of one. Jointly, the top ten make up 15% to 20% of the sample.

The table lists this clonotype with a few counts. This clone's antigen is unknown. No base quality values were provided; no much bigger clone lies one nucleotide off. Reading the label with the study, this specimen's treatment or condition is: live attenuated yellow fever vaccine strain. At each blood-draw timepoint, two biological replicates of bulk PBMCs were collected. PBMCs were isolated from peripheral blood using a standard Ficoll-Paque protocol. TriZol was used to extract RNA from bulk PBMCs, from CD4 and CD8 fractions, and from dextramer-positive and dextramer-negative fractions. Paper-wide results and their limitations: Compared with the primary T-cell response, the secondary T-cell response was faster but weaker, reaching its peak on day 5 rather than on day 15. After the booster, most clones that had expanded after primary vaccination were detected again (approximately 96% of CD4 and 88% of CD8), suggesting broad maintenance of memory. A small fraction of clonotypes appeared in both the CD4 and CD8 compartments, likely as a result of convergent recombination. Only two donors were included in the study, so the extent to which the findings can be generalized is limited. FACS-sorted repertoires could contain abundant contaminating clonotypes from the bulk population, so computational filtering was required.

The sequence is built from TRBV2 and TRBJ2-5; the central 10 bases match TRBD2. This TCR was sampled from a man aged 18 to 29 who received the YFV17D yellow fever vaccine. The sample was PBMCs, taken on the day of the first yellow fever vaccination. The nucleotides are TGTGCCAGTCCCAGCGGGGGGGCCCGGGCAGAGACCCAGTACTTC. Its protein is CASPSGGARAETQYF.